This TCR beta chain came from a study of blood T cells in healthy people across ages. The ends lost 0 bases at V and 2 bases at J; junction bases unmatched: 14. The germline gives CDR1 LGHNA, CDR2 YNFKEQ. This CDR3 is built from 21 residues. Through a sample-barcoded 5' primer and a J-beta primer mix, a second PCR was run for roughly 6 to 12 cycles. Each cDNA was tagged by a template-switch adaptor containing 12 random nucleotides. TCRdb recomputed calls from the 5' RACE reads with MiXCR, one row per CDR3 protein. Here the sample spans about 970,000 distinct CDR3 sequences, just over 50% being singletons.

Sequencing input: blood. J is TRBJ2-3 and V is TRBV4-2, with TRBD2 identical over 13 bases. The TCR sequence derives from a woman aged 55-75 years in good health. CDR3 bases: TGTGCCAGCAGCCAAGAAAGGATCGGACTAGCGGGAGTTACTCTCACAGATACGCAGTATTTT. Encoded protein: CASSQERIGLAGVTLTDTQYF.